These 29 T cell receptor beta chains share one sample of origin, sequenced in a study of post-analysis software for immune sequencing data. Study results and caveats: Patients had higher frequencies than controls of about five TRBV segments, including TRBV5-6, TRBV5-1 and TRBV20-1.

Their antigens remain unidentified. Carried by the TCR beta cDNA libraries were unique molecular identifiers. TCRdb passed the PCR reads through MiXCR, listing each CDR3 protein once. The sample yields a few hundred thousand distinct CDR3 sequences, roughly a third seen once. Sequencing used blood. The receptors stem from a girl between 5 and 17 years old with multiple sclerosis.

This clonotype was seen repeatedly, ten times or more. The chain combines TRBV20-1 with TRBJ2-7; D unresolved. The V end lost 2 bases, the J end lost 3 bases, and 14 bases lay between the germline ends. This CDR3 has 14 amino acids. Per germline, CDR1 DFQATT and CDR2 SNEGSKA (reference sequence). The CDR3 protein is CSARRHSGIYEQYF. The CDR3 DNA reads TGCAGTGCTAGAAGGCATAGTGGGATCTACGAGCAGTACTTC.

Points on this clonotype: A much larger clone is a single base away; this may be a read error. V is TRBV6-2 or TRBV6-3 and J is TRBJ2-1; TRBD2 might be the D (5 bases). The better agreement between TRBJ2-7 and the DNA end casts doubt on the J call. This CDR3 comprises 13 residues. CDR1 and CDR2 (germline): MNHEY, SVGEGT. CDR3 sequence (DNA): TGTGCCAGCAGTTACCTAGCCTACAATGAGCAGTACTTC. This codes for CASSYLAYNEQYF.

A note on this clonotype: A read error is possible here, since a much larger clone lies one base away. No DNA is shown, since the ends of the CDR3 on it are uncertain; the CDR3 is the one TCRdb lists. V usage is TRBV7-9 and J usage is TRBJ1-2; the table's D call TRBD1 went unverified against the DNA. Germline CDR1 and CDR2: SEHNR and FQNEAQ (reference sequence). Counting both end residues, the CDR3 totals 14 amino acids. Here the CDR3 reads CASRGAGTNYGCTF.

The chain recombines TRBV4-2 with TRBJ2-2; 7 bases agree with TRBD1. Trimming removed 5 bases from V and 5 bases from J; junction bases left unmatched: 8. The CDR3 covers 15 residues. Germline V gives CDR1 LGHNA, CDR2 YNFKEQ. CDR3 sequence (DNA): TGTGCCAGCAGCGAGGGAACAGGGGATACCGGGGAGCTGTTTTTT. It specifies CASSEGTGDTGELFF.

Comments on this clonotype: A much larger clone lies one base from this, so it may be a read error. This rearrangement joins TRBV20-1 to TRBJ2-2; D remains unclear. The CDR3 extends over 14 amino acids. Germline V gives CDR1 DFQATT, CDR2 SNEGSKA (reference sequence). The CDR3 loop reads CSGKGTPNAGELFF. The CDR3 nucleotides read TGCAGTGGAAAGGGAACACCGAACGCCGGGGAGCTGTTTTTT.

The chain is built from TRBV20-1 and TRBJ1-1; no clear D gene. The CDR3 has 17 residues. The germline V gene has CDR1 DFQATT and CDR2 SNEGSKA (reference sequence). V lost 5 bases, J lost 0 bases, and 22 bases lay in between. CDR3 nucleotide sequence: TGCAGTGCTTCACACCGATTCGGATTGAGGGTGAACACTGAAGCTTTCTTT. This codes for CSASHRFGLRVNTEAFF.

This clonotype came up many times. This chain connects TRBV18 to TRBJ2-1; either TRBD1 or TRBD2 may fit D (5 bases each). The CDR3 is made up of 15 amino acids. Germline lookup yields CDR1 KGHSH and CDR2 LQKENI. V was clipped by 3 bases and J by 5 bases, with 14 bases between them. The CDR3 nucleotides are TGTGCCAGCTCACCCTCGGGGACCTTGAACAATGAGCAGTTCTTC. Translating gives CASSPSGTLNNEQFF. The entire variable domain, with the rest obtained from reference TRBV18 and TRBJ2-1, is as follows: NAGVMQNPRHLVRRRGQEARLRCSPMKGHSHVYWYRQLPEEGLKFMVYLQKENIIDESGMPKERFSAEFPKEGPSILRIQQVVRGDSAAYFCASSPSGTLNNEQFFGPGTRLTVL.

A word on this clonotype: A much larger clone lies a single base off, so this may be a read error. The chain is built from TRBV20-1 and TRBJ1-5; D is perhaps TRBD1 (6 bases). The CDR3 runs 16 residues. Looked up from germline, CDR1 is DFQATT and CDR2 is SNEGSKA (reference sequence). CDR3 coding DNA: TGCAGTGCTAGAGCACCTGGACAGACTAGCAATCAGCTCCAGCATTTT. Protein sequence: CSARAPGQTSNQLQHF.

The chain joins TRBV28 to TRBJ1-5; 8 bases line up with TRBD1. The CDR3 covers 18 residues. Losses at the gene ends were 6 bases for V and 0 bases for J; bases not matched to a gene: 13. CDR1 and CDR2 (germline): MDHEN, SYDVKM. The CDR3 bases are TGTGCCAGCAGAACGGGGAAGACAGGGGTTAATAGCAATCAGCCCCAGCATTTT. The encoded protein is CASRTGKTGVNSNQPQHF.

As for this clonotype: With a much larger clone just one base away, this may be a read error. V usage is TRBV20-1 and J usage is TRBJ1-2; possible D gene TRBD1, 5 bases. This CDR3 has 15 amino acids. Trimming stripped 5 bases from V and 4 bases from J, with 20 bases between. Germline CDR1 is DFQATT and CDR2 is SNEGSKA (reference sequence). Here the CDR3 reads CSAPMRRQSIYGYTF. The CDR3 DNA follows: TGCAGTGCTCCGATGAGACGACAGAGCATCTATGGCTACACCTTC.

The chain employs TRBV20-1 and TRBJ2-4; D is tentatively TRBD1 or TRBD2 (5 bases each). Germline CDR1 DFQATT, CDR2 SNEGSKA (reference sequence). The V end lost 5 bases, the J end lost 2 bases, and 10 bases lay between the germline ends. The CDR3 has 13 residues. CDR3 sequence: CSAGTRSKNIQYF. DNA for the CDR3: TGCAGTGCTGGGACCCGCTCCAAAAACATTCAGTACTTC.

This clonotype showed up many times. This chain joins TRBV4-2 and TRBJ1-1; tentative D call: TRBD1 (5 bases). CDR1 and CDR2 (germline): LGHNA, YNFKEQ. The length of the CDR3 is 16 residues. V dropped 1 base and J dropped 0 bases, with 12 bases sitting between them. The CDR3 DNA sequence: TGTGCCAGCAGCCAAGGGGGGAGGTACATGAACACTGAAGCTTTCTTT. This sequence encodes CASSQGGRYMNTEAFF.

As for this clonotype: This may be a read error: a much more frequent sequence differs by one nucleotide. The gene calls are TRBV5-1 and TRBJ1-1, with 7 nucleotides matching TRBD1. Unmatched junction bases numbered 14, after V lost 4 bases and J lost 5 bases. Germline loops: CDR1 SGHRS, CDR2 YFSETQ. This CDR3 region has 16 residues. The CDR3: CASSGKQQGRRTEAFF. The CDR3 DNA follows: TGCGCCAGCAGCGGTAAGCAACAGGGGCGGAGGACTGAAGCTTTCTTT.

This clonotype was seen repeatedly, ten times or more. The chain employs TRBV6-1 and TRBJ1-5; 7 bases align to TRBD1. The trim removed 6 bases at V and 0 bases at J, leaving 5 bases unmatched. Looked up from germline, CDR1 is MNHNS and CDR2 is SASEGT. This CDR3 has 15 residues. The CDR3 spells CASRGTGASNQPQHF. CDR3 sequence (DNA): TGTGCCAGCAGGGGAACAGGGGCTAGCAATCAGCCCCAGCATTTT.

The chain uses TRBV20-1 and TRBJ2-7; D might be TRBD1 (5 bases). CDR3 length equals 16 residues. From germline, CDR1 is DFQATT and CDR2 SNEGSKA (reference sequence). The V end lost 6 bases, the J end lost 2 bases, and 23 bases lay between the germline ends. The CDR3 is CSASPPQGTYAYEQYF. The CDR3 coding sequence is TGCAGTGCATCCCCCCCTCAGGGAACGTACGCCTACGAGCAGTACTTC.

The chain links TRBV4-1 to TRBJ2-1, with 8 bases lining up with TRBD2. V was pared by 1 base and J by 8 bases, with 13 bases of the junction left unmatched. Looked up from germline, CDR1 is MGHRA and CDR2 is YSYEKL. The CDR3 runs 17 residues. CDR3 protein: CASSQVVVAGRYDEQFF. The DNA for the CDR3 is TGCGCCAGCAGCCAAGTGGTGGTAGCGGGGCGTTACGATGAGCAGTTCTTC.

The DNA for the CDR3 is TGTGCCAGCAGCAGGCAGCGGGAGAATAAGCAGTTCTTC. This encodes CASSRQRENKQFF. This chain joins TRBV7-2 and TRBJ2-1; 8 bases agree with TRBD2. The germline V gene encodes CDR1 SGHTA and CDR2 FQGNSA. With 5 bases clipped from V and 11 bases from J, the junction kept 8 bases outside the gene matches. This CDR3 region has 13 residues.

The chain uses TRBV10-1 and TRBJ2-3; D unclear. The CDR3 length is 13 residues. The V gene lost 0 bases and the J gene lost 8 bases, with 9 bases spanning the gap. Germline V gene sequence: CDR1 WNHNN, CDR2 SYGVQD (reference sequence). The CDR3 here is CASSESGLSTQYF. DNA of the CDR3: TGCGCCAGCAGTGAGTCGGGTCTCAGTACGCAGTATTTT.

This clonotype was detected many times. This chain links TRBV7-9 with TRBJ2-3, with D possibly called TRBD1 or TRBD2 (5 bases each). Germline V CDR1 and CDR2: SEHNR, FQNEAQ (reference sequence). Trimming took off 5 bases at V and 2 bases at J, with 8 bases between the two ends. CDR3 length: 13 amino acids. CDR3 DNA: TGTGCCAGCAGCGTCGGGACCACAGATACGCAGTATTTT. Residues: CASSVGTTDTQYF.

The chain is built from TRBV27 and TRBJ2-3; D is possibly TRBD2 (7 bases). Trimming shortened V by 4 bases and J by 6 bases, and 17 bases separated the two germline ends. The CDR3 totals 15 residues. Germline lookup yields CDR1 MNHEY and CDR2 SMNVEV (reference sequence). CDR3 coding DNA: TGTGCCAGCAGTTGGGCTAGCGGAGGGGGGGATACGCAGTATTTT. Its translation is CASSWASGGGDTQYF.

Concerning this clonotype itself: Since a much larger clone is just one base distant, this may be a read error. The chain has TRBV24-1 and TRBJ2-5; possible D gene TRBD1, 6 bases. The CDR3 is 14 amino acids. Germline lookup yields CDR1 KGHDR and CDR2 SFDVKD. This CDR3 reads CATSDHRVQEAQYF. The CDR3 bases are TGTGCCACCAGTGACCACAGGGTTCAAGAGGCCCAGTACTTC.

This clonotype was found many times. The J gene is TRBJ1-2, the V gene TRBV20-1; maybe TRBD1 (6 bases). The V end lost 4 bases, the J end lost 6 bases, and 18 bases lay between the germline ends. Germline V gene lookup returns CDR1 DFQATT and CDR2 SNEGSKA (reference sequence). The CDR3 sequence is 14 residues long. CDR3 in amino acids: CSAKGGSGEDGYTF. CDR3 sequence (DNA): TGCAGTGCTAAGGGGGGCTCGGGAGAGGATGGCTACACCTTC.

Turning to this clonotype: With a much larger clone just one base away, this may be a read error. This chain connects TRBV24-1 to TRBJ2-2; D may correspond to TRBD1 or TRBD2 (5 bases each). Germline-derived CDR1 and CDR2 are KGHDR and SFDVKD. The CDR3 is 14 amino acids. The CDR3 DNA follows: TGTGCCACCAGTAATTTGCCGGGGACGGGGGAGCTGTTTTTT. Translated, it gives CATSNLPGTGELFF.

This clonotype has only a few counts. This chain links TRBV7-9 with TRBJ2-2; 7 bases match TRBD1. Germline assignment: CDR1 SEHNR and CDR2 FQNEAQ (reference sequence). V trimming: 2 bases; J trimming: 4 bases; junction bases outside the gene matches: 7. This CDR3 contains 16 residues. This CDR3 is CASSLYRQGATGELFF. The CDR3 DNA reads TGTGCCAGCAGCTTATACAGACAGGGAGCCACCGGGGAGCTGTTTTTT.

Regarding this clonotype: The junction departs from germline at one end; a sequencing error may be responsible. The chain recombines TRBV27 with TRBJ1-4, with TRBD1 matching over 9 bases. Germline V gene data show CDR1 as MNHEY and CDR2 as SMNVEV (reference sequence). The CDR3 covers 16 residues. The CDR3 bases are TGTGCCGGCAGGACAGGGGCAGGGACTACTAATGAAAAACTGTTTTTT. Translation gives CAGRTGAGTTNEKLFF.

This chain uses TRBV4-2 with TRBJ1-2, with 7 nucleotides matching TRBD1. V trimming: 1 base; J trimming: 8 bases; junction bases outside the gene matches: 13. The CDR3 spans 16 residues. Germline-derived CDR1 and CDR2 are LGHNA and YNFKEQ. The CDR3 DNA follows: TGTGCCAGCAGCCAAGGGCCGGTCTGGGCAGGGGGGGGCTACACCTTC. This codes for CASSQGPVWAGGGYTF.

This clonotype was recorded many times. This chain joins TRBV20-1 and TRBJ2-1; unclear D gene. CDR3 length: 17 residues. The ends were cut back, 4 bases at V and 2 bases at J, with 21 bases in the middle. The V gene's germline CDR1 is DFQATT and CDR2 SNEGSKA (reference sequence). The CDR3 bases are TGCAGTGCTACACGAATCCTCAGGAGAACCGCCTACAATGAGCAGTTCTTC. This translates into CSATRILRRTAYNEQFF.

This clonotype has ten or more counts. The CDR3 loop reads CASGPQPAGANVLTF. The CDR3 nucleotides are TGTGCCAGCGGTCCTCAGCCCGCTGGGGCCAACGTCCTGACTTTC. V gene TRBV12-3 or TRBV12-4 combines with J gene TRBJ2-6; D remains unclear. The CDR3 is made up of 15 amino acids. V lost 8 bases and J lost 2, with 13 bases in between.

The chain joins TRBV12-3 or TRBV12-4 to TRBJ1-5; D might be TRBD1 (5 bases). Trimming took 2 bases from V and 3 from J, leaving 11 bases between them. The CDR3 loop spans 15 amino acids. As DNA, the CDR3 is TGTGCCAGCAGTTTATCTGGGGGAATCAATCAGCCCCAGCATTTT. As protein: CASSLSGGINQPQHF.